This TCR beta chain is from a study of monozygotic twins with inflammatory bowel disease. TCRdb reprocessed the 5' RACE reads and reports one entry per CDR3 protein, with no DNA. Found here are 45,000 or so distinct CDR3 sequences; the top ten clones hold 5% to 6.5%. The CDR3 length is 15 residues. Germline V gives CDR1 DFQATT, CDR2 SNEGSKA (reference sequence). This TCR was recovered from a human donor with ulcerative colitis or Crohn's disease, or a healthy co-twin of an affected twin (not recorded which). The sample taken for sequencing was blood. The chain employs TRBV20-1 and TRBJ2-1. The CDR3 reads CSARDSTAADNEQFF.